This T cell receptor (beta chain) was sequenced in a study of cytomegalovirus exposure and HLA in healthy donors. From the 120-subject validation cohort, which was separate from the roughly 670-subject first cohort, the donors were drawn. The repertoire was sequenced with immunoSEQ multiplex PCR; TCRdb's copy has only in-frame clones and lacks some. The repertoire holds around 130,000 clones, with roughly 89% as singletons. Looked up from germline, CDR1 is MDHEN and CDR2 is SYDVKM. This CDR3 spans 14 amino acids. Trimming stripped 10 bases from V and 5 bases from J, with 17 bases between. The sequencing sample was made of PBMCs. The sequence derives from a young man in good health and CMV-seronegative. The gene calls are TRBV28 and TRBJ2-2, with D possibly matching TRBD1 (7 bases). The CDR3 DNA is TGTGCCACCCTCGTGGAGGGGGCAACCGGGGAGCTGTTTTTT. Protein product: CATLVEGATGELFF.